The 11 T cell receptor beta chains below all came from one sample that was sequenced in a study of cytomegalovirus exposure and HLA in healthy donors. Amplification used 60 Vbeta primers and 13 Jbeta primers. Using immunoSEQ multiplex PCR, the repertoire was profiled, and TCRdb retains in-frame clones only, with some absent. The table shows roughly 200,000 clones, with approximately 88% occurring only once. Sequenced: PBMCs. The receptors derive from a boy between 2 and 10 years old in good health and CMV-seronegative.

V and J are TRBV13 and TRBJ2-7; D gene ambiguous. The CDR3 is made up of 14 amino acids. CDR1 is PRHDT and CDR2 is FYEKMQ in the germline V gene (reference sequence). The ends were cut back, 2 bases at V and 6 bases at J, with 14 bases in the middle. The CDR3 DNA reads as TGTGCCAGCAGCTTAAGAGGAAATGTCGGCGAGCAGTACTTC. Amino acids: CASSLRGNVGEQYF.

This sequence joins TRBV6-1 and TRBJ1-1; TRBD1 matches at 9 bases. Germline V lookup: CDR1 MNHNS, CDR2 SASEGT. The junction had 7 bases not matched to a gene; V was cut back by 4 bases and J by 7 bases. The CDR3 is 14 residues long. The CDR3 spells CASSGRDRGFEAFF. CDR3 coding DNA: TGTGCCAGCAGTGGACGCGACAGGGGGTTTGAAGCTTTCTTT.

This clone was recorded a few times. The chain couples TRBV25-1 to TRBJ2-5, with TRBD1 identical over 8 bases. CDR1 and CDR2 (germline): MGHDK, SYGVNS. The CDR3 extends over 15 amino acids. The J segment lost 4 bases and the V segment lost 2 bases, leaving 6 bases of the junction unmatched. This chain's CDR3 is CASSEAQGAAETQYF. The CDR3 bases are TGTGCCAGCAGTGAAGCCCAGGGGGCAGCAGAGACCCAGTACTTC.

This sequence joins TRBV5-1 and TRBJ2-2; tentatively, D is TRBD2 (5 bases). Germline CDR1 is SGHRS and CDR2 is YFSETQ. The V end lost 1 base, the J end lost 3 bases, and 7 bases lay between the germline ends. The CDR3 runs 14 residues. CDR3 in amino acids: CASSLRRDTGELFF. The DNA of the CDR3 is TGCGCCAGCAGCTTGAGGCGGGACACCGGGGAGCTGTTTTTT.

V usage is TRBV2 and J usage is TRBJ2-5; D is uncertain. The J call may be mistaken, given a closer DNA end match to TRBJ2-7. CDR1 is SNHLY, CDR2 FYNNEI, per germline. The CDR3 totals 16 residues. The CDR3 loop is CASSEARFSELYEQYF. The CDR3 nucleotides are TGTGCCAGCAGTGAAGCGCGGTTTTCGGAGCTCTACGAGCAGTACTTC.

The chain employs TRBV7-9 and TRBJ1-4; no clear D. CDR1 and CDR2 from the germline V gene are SEHNR and FQNEAQ (reference sequence). The germline V and J ends were trimmed by 1 base and 8 bases, with 11 bases remaining between them. The CDR3 is 14 amino acids. CDR3 region: CASSLGGGLEKLFF. The CDR3 DNA is TGTGCCAGCAGCTTAGGCGGAGGGTTGGAAAAACTGTTTTTT.

V gene TRBV12-5 combines with J gene TRBJ2-3, with 7 bases matching TRBD1. V was pared by 7 bases and J by 1 base, with 5 bases of the junction left unmatched. CDR3 length equals 14 residues. Germline CDR1 and CDR2: LGHNT and FRNRAP. CDR3 sequence reads: CASARQGGTDTQYF. The CDR3 DNA follows: TGTGCTAGTGCTCGACAGGGAGGCACAGATACGCAGTATTTT.

CDR3: CASSPRLAGVENEQFF. The CDR3 DNA sequence: TGTGCCAGCAGCCCGAGACTAGCGGGAGTGGAAAATGAGCAGTTCTTC. This chain connects TRBV9 to TRBJ2-1, with 12 bases lining up with TRBD2. Germline assignment: CDR1 SGDLS and CDR2 YYNGEE. V shed 4 bases, J shed 7 bases, and the junction held 9 bases outside the gene matches. The CDR3 spans 16 residues.

This sequence joins TRBV6-8 and TRBJ2-1; D not resolved. The CDR3 covers 13 residues. With 5 bases removed from V and 4 bases from J, the gap between germline ends came to 9 bases. CDR1 and CDR2 from the germline V gene are MNHGY and SAAAGT. CDR3 protein: CASSPAAYNEQFF. In nucleotides, the CDR3 is TGTGCCAGCAGTCCCGCGGCTTACAATGAGCAGTTCTTC.

This clone has a single count. The chain uses TRBV2 and TRBJ1-6; D gene unclear. This CDR3 contains 16 residues. The V gene's germline CDR1 is SNHLY and CDR2 FYNNEI. The ends were cut back, 0 bases at V and 10 bases at J, with 16 bases in the middle. CDR3 sequence reads: CASSEALVGSGSPLHF. CDR3 nucleotide sequence: TGTGCCAGCAGTGAAGCGCTTGTGGGGAGCGGCTCACCCCTCCACTTT.

The rearrangement uses TRBV6-5 and TRBJ2-5, with unresolved D. The DNA matches TRBJ2-7 better at its end, which makes the J call doubtful. The CDR3 length is 14 residues. Germline CDR1 reads MNHEY; CDR2 reads SVGAGI. The CDR3 region has the DNA TGTGCCAGCAGTTACCGAGGAACCGGCTACGAGCAGTACTTC. Amino acids: CASSYRGTGYEQYF.